The clone carrying this TCR beta chain occurred a few times. V lost 3 bases to trimming and J lost 7 bases, with 18 bases between them. The CDR3 totals 15 residues. Germline loops: CDR1 MNHEY, CDR2 SVGAGI. Specified time point: healthy volunteer bleed at 6 weeks. Blood, whole and unfractionated, served as the source for total RNA extraction. The sample belongs to a study of human T cells and chemical hapten exposure. Individual cDNA molecules had unique molecular identifiers attached to them by the library. Per the study methods: Samples had a median of about 95,000 TCRs, ranging roughly 23,224 to 750,000. Each CDR3 protein is one row after TCRdb ran MiXCR on the RACE reads. The V and J calls and clone size come from TCRdb's table, not from the authors' own analysis. The sample has 30,000 to 35,000 distinct CDR3 sequences; 5.5% are singletons.

The sample consisted of whole blood. The receptor was derived from a human donor in good health. Some clones in this sample may be carry-over from other donors' samples. This chain links TRBV6-5 with TRBJ1-2; no definite D call. The CDR3 loop is CASSYGLEGSSGYTF. CDR3 in DNA: TGTGCCAGCAGTTATGGTCTGGAGGGCAGTAGTGGCTACACCTTC.